Following are 18 T cell receptor beta chains from one sample sequenced in a study of blood T cells in healthy people across ages. A J-beta primer mix and a sample-barcoded 5' primer were used in a second PCR of about 6 to 12 cycles. TCRdb reprocessed the 5' RACE reads with MiXCR, giving one entry per CDR3 protein. Among about 680,000 distinct CDR3 sequences listed, more than 40% were seen once. Source material: blood. These receptors came from a woman aged 60-70 years in good health.

There are a few counts of this clonotype. The V call is TRBV20-1, the J call TRBJ1-1; 7 bases align to TRBD1. Germline loops: CDR1 DFQATT, CDR2 SNEGSKA (reference sequence). V shed 2 bases and J 1 base; nucleotides not matched to a gene: 1. The CDR3 is 13 residues long. CDR3 sequence: CSARRQGNTEAFF. DNA for the CDR3: TGCAGTGCTAGAAGACAGGGGAACACTGAAGCTTTCTTT.

The CDR3 nucleotides read TGTGCCAGCCGGACTAGCGGTAACATTCAGTACACAGATACGCAGTATTTT. Amino acids: CASRTSGNIQYTDTQYF. The gene calls are TRBV21-1 and TRBJ2-3; the DNA was not compared with TRBD2, the D call given in the table. TRBV21-1 is noted as a pseudogene. This CDR3 spans 17 amino acids.

The chain recombines TRBV4-3 with TRBJ2-1; TRBD2 agrees at 7 bases. Losses at the gene ends were 0 bases for V and 9 bases for J; bases not matched to a gene: 2. The CDR3 extends over 13 amino acids. Germline V gene data show CDR1 as LGHNA and CDR2 as YSLEER. The DNA for the CDR3 is TGCGCCAGCAGCCAAGATCGGACTAGTGAGCAGTTCTTC. This encodes CASSQDRTSEQFF.

This sequence joins TRBV7-2 and TRBJ2-3; 9 positions agree with TRBD2. Trimming at V came to 5 bases and at J to 4 bases, leaving 16 bases not matched to a gene. The V gene's germline CDR1 is SGHTA and CDR2 FQGNSA. This CDR3 spans 18 amino acids. CDR3 sequence (DNA): TGTGCCAGCAGCGCAGGCGGGCGCGCGGGAGGGGTAGCAGATACGCAGTATTTT. This sequence encodes CASSAGGRAGGVADTQYF.

The genes are TRBV28 and TRBJ2-2; D remains ambiguous. The CDR3 sequence is 14 residues long. Trimming left V 6 bases short and J 6 bases short, with 14 bases between. Germline loops: CDR1 MDHEN, CDR2 SYDVKM. CDR3 amino acids: CASRSYRNSGELFF. In nucleotides, the CDR3 is TGTGCCAGCAGGTCGTACAGAAACTCCGGGGAGCTGTTTTTT.

The CDR3 DNA is TGCAGCGTTGAAGGCGGGGACGTTTACAATGAGCAGTTCTTC. This sequence encodes CSVEGGDVYNEQFF. The chain combines TRBV29-1 with TRBJ2-1; D perhaps matches TRBD2 (6 bases). CDR1 is SQVTM, CDR2 ANQGSEA, per germline. This CDR3 has 14 amino acids. The V end was cut by 1 base, the J end by 4 bases, with 11 bases between.

This clonotype was counted between two and nine times. This chain joins TRBV28 and TRBJ2-5; D unclear. V gave up 6 bases and J gave up 11 bases, with 13 bases separating them. Germline V CDR1 and CDR2: MDHEN, SYDVKM. The CDR3 runs to 11 residues. Written as DNA, the CDR3 is TGTGCCAGCAGCGGATCGATGGAGCAGTACTTC. This sequence encodes CASSGSMEQYF.

This clonotype was counted a few times. The rearrangement joins TRBV12-3 or TRBV12-4 to TRBJ2-5, with 7 bases identical to TRBD1. Trimming at V came to 7 bases and at J to 2 bases, leaving 4 bases not matched to a gene. The CDR3 extends over 13 amino acids. CDR3 region: CASTKQGQETQYF. CDR3 DNA sequence: TGTGCCAGCACTAAACAGGGGCAAGAGACCCAGTACTTC.

The J gene is TRBJ2-5, the V gene TRBV29-1; 11 positions match TRBD2. This CDR3 comprises 15 residues. CDR1 SQVTM and CDR2 ANQGSEA come from the germline V gene. V lost 3 bases, J lost 11 bases, and 14 bases stayed unmatched. The CDR3 is CSVDRLAGGTNEQYF. The DNA for the CDR3 is TGCAGCGTTGATCGGCTAGCGGGAGGTACCAATGAGCAGTACTTC.

This clonotype has more than one count but fewer than ten. The rearrangement joins TRBV20-1 to TRBJ2-3; no clear D gene. Germline V gene sequence: CDR1 DFQATT, CDR2 SNEGSKA (reference sequence). V lost 3 bases and J 2 bases, leaving 6 bases between the germline ends. CDR3 length equals 12 residues. This CDR3 is CSARWSTDTQYF. The CDR3 region has the DNA TGCAGTGCTAGGTGGTCCACAGATACGCAGTATTTT.

This clonotype was seen a single time. V gene TRBV7-2 combines with J gene TRBJ2-5; 8 bases fit TRBD2. The CDR3 runs 15 residues. CDR1 and CDR2 (germline): SGHTA, FQGNSA. V lost 4 bases, J lost 1 base, and 5 bases stayed unmatched. Written as DNA, the CDR3 is TGTGCCAGCAGCTCTTCGGGGGGGAGCCAAGAGACCCAGTACTTC. Residues: CASSSSGGSQETQYF.

This clonotype was found a few times. The chain uses TRBV2 and TRBJ2-7; TRBD2 is a possible D gene (5 bases). The CDR3 sequence is 14 residues long. Trimming stripped 3 bases from V and 0 bases from J, with 9 bases between. Germline V gene data show CDR1 as SNHLY and CDR2 as FYNNEI. CDR3 DNA sequence: TGTGCCAGCAGTGATAACCGGGACTCCTACGAGCAGTACTTC. Translated, it gives CASSDNRDSYEQYF. Filled out from reference TRBV2 and TRBJ2-7, the complete variable domain reads EPEVTQTPSHQVTQMGQEVILRCVPISNHLYFYWYRQILGQKVEFLVSFYNNEISEKSEIFDDQFSVERPDGSNFTLKIRSTKLEDSAMYFCASSDNRDSYEQYFGPGTRLTVT.

This clonotype appeared a few times. The chain is built from TRBV5-1 and TRBJ2-5, with 9 positions matching TRBD2. Germline values: CDR1 SGHRS, CDR2 YFSETQ. The CDR3 extends over 13 amino acids. The junction had 2 bases not matched to a gene; V was cut back by 7 bases and J by 1 base. In DNA form, the CDR3 reads TGCGCCAGCGCGGGGGGGACCCAAGAGACCCAGTACTTC. This gives the protein CASAGGTQETQYF. The full variable domain, in which reference TRBV5-1 and TRBJ2-5 provide the parts outside the CDR3, is KAGVTQTPRYLIKTRGQQVTLSCSPISGHRSVSWYQQTPGQGLQFLFEYFSETQRNKGNFPGRFSGRQFSNSRSEMNVSTLELGDSALYLCASAGGTQETQYFGPGTRLLVL.

Turning to this clonotype: A junction end diverges from the germline sequence, so it may reflect a read error. The genes are TRBV4-2 and TRBJ1-4; perhaps TRBD1 as D (5 bases). Germline V gene lookup returns CDR1 LGHNA and CDR2 YNFKEQ. The CDR3 has 16 amino acids. This chain's CDR3 is CASSQAQGSTNEELFF. The CDR3 region has the DNA TGTGCCAGCAGCCAAGCCCAGGGTTCAACTAATGAAGAACTGTTTTTT.

This clonotype showed up just once. V gene TRBV5-1 combines with J gene TRBJ2-4; D ambiguous. The CDR3 runs 19 residues. CDR1 and CDR2 (germline): SGHRS, YFSETQ. Trimming pared 1 base from V and 1 base from J, leaving 21 bases between. For the CDR3, the DNA is TGCGCCAGCAGCTTGTATGGTGCTCGGCCAGAGGCGGCCAAAAACATTCAGTACTTC. It translates to CASSLYGARPEAAKNIQYF.

The V call is TRBV15, the J call TRBJ2-6, with a possible D match to TRBD1 (5 bases). The V end was cut by 2 bases, the J end by 0 bases, with 11 bases between. CDR1 and CDR2 (germline): LNHNV, YYDKDF (reference sequence). This CDR3 has 17 residues. This CDR3 reads CATSRQGKSSGANVLTF. CDR3 bases: TGTGCCACCAGCAGACAGGGAAAGAGCTCTGGGGCCAACGTCCTGACTTTC.

This clonotype was observed a handful of times. This rearrangement joins TRBV20-1 to TRBJ2-7, with TRBD2 matching 7 bases. The germline gives CDR1 DFQATT, CDR2 SNEGSKA (reference sequence). With 2 bases clipped from V and 5 bases from J, the junction kept 9 bases outside the gene matches. This CDR3 is built from 14 residues. The CDR3, as DNA: TGCAGTGCTAGAAATGCCGCGGGGGTCCACGAGCAGTACTTC. Protein product: CSARNAAGVHEQYF.

The V and J genes are TRBV4-2 and TRBJ2-1; the match to TRBD2 covers 9 bases. TRBJ2-7 explains the end of the DNA better; the J call may be wrong. CDR3 length: 16 amino acids. Germline CDR1 is LGHNA and CDR2 is YNFKEQ. The CDR3 loop is CASSRAGTSSYNEQYF. CDR3 coding DNA: TGTGCCAGCAGCCGAGCCGGGACTAGCTCCTACAATGAGCAGTACTTC.